A single sample is the source of the 31 T cell receptor beta chains below, sequenced in a study of T cells in Graves' hyperthyroidism and ophthalmopathy. The TCR beta CDR3 regions underwent amplification using RNA transcripts as the source. HTBI primers drove first-round RT-PCR of the TCR CDR3. TCRdb processed the multiplex PCR reads anew with MiXCR; each CDR3 protein has one entry. Among 360,000 or so distinct CDR3 sequences listed, approximately 19% were seen once. Sequencing used blood. All receptors come from a woman between 18 and 29 years old with Graves' hyperthyroidism.

In its sample, this clonotype was seen a few times. The V gene is TRBV7-9, the J gene TRBJ2-2, with D maybe TRBD1 (6 bases). The CDR3 is made up of 14 amino acids. Trimming pared 3 bases from V and 5 bases from J, leaving 10 bases between. Germline V lookup: CDR1 SEHNR, CDR2 FQNEAQ (reference sequence). DNA of the CDR3: TGTGCCAGCAGCTTCAGGGGTGGAACCGGGGAGCTGTTTTTT. Its translation: CASSFRGGTGELFF.

This clonotype has at least ten counts. J is TRBJ2-7 and V is TRBV5-1; 10 bases fit TRBD2. The trim removed 6 bases at V and 0 bases at J, leaving 12 bases unmatched. Germline assignment: CDR1 SGHRS and CDR2 YFSETQ. There are 17 residues in the CDR3. CDR3 sequence: CASMRSSGGRSSYEQYF. CDR3 coding DNA: TGCGCCAGCATGAGGTCTAGCGGGGGCCGGAGCTCCTACGAGCAGTACTTC. Looking up the rest from reference TRBV5-1 and TRBJ2-7 gives the full variable domain: KAGVTQTPRYLIKTRGQQVTLSCSPISGHRSVSWYQQTPGQGLQFLFEYFSETQRNKGNFPGRFSGRQFSNSRSEMNVSTLELGDSALYLCASMRSSGGRSSYEQYFGPGTRLTVT.

Note on this clonotype: No conserved phenylalanine or tryptophan ends this CDR3, so it is likely a read error. CDR3: CASSGTGANTEAFY. The CDR3 nucleotides are TGTGCCAGCAGCGGTACAGGGGCGAACACTGAAGCTTTCTAT. The gene calls are TRBV27 and TRBJ1-1; 7 bases align to TRBD1. V was clipped by 6 bases and J by 1 base; unmatched bases: 5. Germline values: CDR1 MNHEY, CDR2 SMNVEV (reference sequence). This CDR3 is built from 14 residues.

This clonotype was observed many times. The chain combines TRBV7-2 with TRBJ2-7, with a possible D match to TRBD1 (5 bases). There are 15 residues in the CDR3. The ends were cut back, 0 bases at V and 1 base at J, with 10 bases in the middle. Germline CDR1 is SGHTA and CDR2 is FQGNSA. The CDR3 spells CASSLASQGSYEQYF. CDR3 DNA: TGTGCCAGCAGCTTAGCGTCGCAGGGATCCTACGAGCAGTACTTC.

The chain couples TRBV19 to TRBJ1-2, with D hard to call. CDR1 LNHDA and CDR2 SQIVND come from the germline V gene (reference sequence). The CDR3 totals 13 residues. V was cut by 6 bases and J by 2 bases, with 10 bases left in between. CDR3 sequence (DNA): TGTGCCAGTAGCGGGAGGAGAAACTATGGCTACACCTTC. This codes for CASSGRRNYGYTF.

The table lists this clonotype with many counts. The J gene is TRBJ1-1, the V gene TRBV18; D remains ambiguous. Trimming stripped 3 bases from V and 7 bases from J, with 15 bases between. Germline values: CDR1 KGHSH, CDR2 LQKENI. The CDR3 loop spans 14 amino acids. CDR3: CASSPLRESGEAFF. In DNA form, the CDR3 reads TGTGCCAGCTCACCTTTGAGGGAGTCGGGTGAAGCTTTCTTT.

The sample holds a few counts of this clonotype. The rearrangement uses TRBV4-1 and TRBJ1-5, with D tentatively TRBD1 (5 bases). There are 11 residues in the CDR3. Trimming took off 2 bases at V and 12 bases at J, with 8 bases between the two ends. In germline, CDR1 is MGHRA, CDR2 YSYEKL. DNA of the CDR3: TGCGCCAGCAGCCAACAGGGTATCCAGCATTTT. As protein: CASSQQGIQHF.

This clonotype was counted many times. This chain links TRBV6-1 with TRBJ1-2, with D perhaps matching TRBD1 (5 bases). Germline CDR1 MNHNS, CDR2 SASEGT. The CDR3 is 14 amino acids. The V end lost 7 bases, the J end lost 0 bases, and 12 bases lay between the germline ends. The CDR3, as DNA: TGTGCCAGCACCCTAGGGGCCTCTAACTATGGCTACACCTTC. Its translation: CASTLGASNYGYTF.

The chain uses TRBV20-1 and TRBJ1-4, with 8 nucleotides matching TRBD1. Germline V gene data show CDR1 as DFQATT and CDR2 as SNEGSKA (reference sequence). With 3 bases clipped from V and 6 bases from J, the junction kept 3 bases outside the gene matches. CDR3 length: 13 amino acids. CDR3 DNA sequence: TGCAGTGCTAGGGACAGGGACTATGAAAAACTGTTTTTT. Its protein is CSARDRDYEKLFF.

This clonotype was seen ten or more times. The gene calls are TRBV30 and TRBJ1-5, with TRBD1 matching over 8 bases. V was pared by 4 bases and J by 6 bases, with 14 bases of the junction left unmatched. The CDR3 has 16 residues. Germline V gives CDR1 GTSNPN, CDR2 SVGIG (reference sequence). Here the CDR3 reads CAWTPRRAGGSQPQHF. For the CDR3, the DNA is TGTGCCTGGACTCCCCGGCGGGCAGGGGGCAGTCAGCCCCAGCATTTT.

The chain carries TRBV7-6 and TRBJ2-7; TRBD2 matches 10 bases. The CDR3 is 15 amino acids. Germline V gene data show CDR1 as SGHVS and CDR2 as FNYEAQ. The V gene end was trimmed by 5 bases and the J gene end by 3 bases; junction bases not matched to a gene: 7. CDR3 protein: CASSHSGGTLYEQYF. The CDR3 DNA reads TGTGCCAGCAGCCATAGCGGGGGGACTCTCTACGAGCAGTACTTC.

This clonotype was seen repeatedly, ten times or more. The gene calls are TRBV10-3 and TRBJ2-6; D may be TRBD1 or TRBD2 (6 bases each). Germline CDR1 and CDR2: ENHRY and SYGVKD. The CDR3 covers 18 residues. Trimming pared 5 bases from V and 0 bases from J, leaving 17 bases between. The CDR3 bases are TGTGCCATCAGTCCCGGGGGCAGGAGTTTCTCTGGGGCCAACGTCCTGACTTTC. This sequence encodes CAISPGGRSFSGANVLTF.

In its sample, this clonotype was seen many times. V gene TRBV29-1 combines with J gene TRBJ1-1; weak D call: TRBD1 (6 bases). The CDR3 covers 12 residues. Germline CDR1 SQVTM, CDR2 ANQGSEA. Trimming removed 5 bases from V and 5 bases from J, with 12 bases in between. Here the CDR3 DNA reads TGCAGCGTTTTTCCCAGGGGTACTGAAGCTTTCTTT. Translated: CSVFPRGTEAFF. The full variable domain, completed using reference TRBV29-1 and TRBJ1-1, is SAVISQKPSRDICQRGTSLTIQCQVDSQVTMMFWYRQQPGQSLTLIATANQGSEATYESGFVIDKFPISRPNLTFSTLTVSNMSPEDSSIYLCSVFPRGTEAFFGQGTRLTVV.

This clonotype has at least ten counts. The chain is built from TRBV27 and TRBJ2-4, with a weak D call TRBD2 (7 bases). Trimming removed 3 bases at V and 0 bases at J, with 12 bases between. The CDR3 is 16 residues long. Looked up from germline, CDR1 is MNHEY and CDR2 is SMNVEV (reference sequence). The CDR3 sequence is CASSFWGGPAKNIQYF. CDR3 nucleotides: TGTGCCAGCAGTTTCTGGGGGGGCCCAGCCAAAAACATTCAGTACTTC.

This clonotype was found many times. The chain couples TRBV29-1 to TRBJ1-1; D not certain. V was cut by 4 bases and J by 2 bases, with 8 bases left in between. The V gene's germline CDR1 is SQVTM and CDR2 ANQGSEA. The CDR3 spans 12 residues. In DNA form, the CDR3 reads TGCAGCGTTGTAGTATTCAACACTGAAGCTTTCTTT. Translating gives CSVVVFNTEAFF.

V is TRBV10-3 and J is TRBJ1-1; 9 bases agree with TRBD1. Germline trimming cut 7 bases from V and 3 bases from J; bases unmatched to any gene: 9. The CDR3 contains 15 residues. Germline V gives CDR1 ENHRY, CDR2 SYGVKD. CDR3 residues: CAIKPGQGIDTEAFF. The CDR3 bases are TGTGCCATCAAACCGGGACAGGGTATCGACACTGAAGCTTTCTTT.

Ten or more counts support this clonotype. CDR3 region: CASSLSGGYEQYF. The CDR3 DNA reads TGTGCCAGCAGTTTATCCGGGGGTTACGAGCAGTACTTC. V is TRBV28 and J is TRBJ2-7, with D perhaps TRBD2 (6 bases). The CDR3 length is 13 residues. Trimming pared 1 base from V and 4 bases from J, leaving 8 bases between. CDR1 and CDR2 from the germline V gene are MDHEN and SYDVKM.

The genes are TRBV6-1 and TRBJ1-6; no firm D call. Germline lookup yields CDR1 MNHNS and CDR2 SASEGT. With 8 bases removed from V and 0 bases from J, the gap between germline ends came to 8 bases. The CDR3 has 14 residues. CDR3 coding DNA: TGTGCCAGCGACGAGAGCTCCTATAATTCACCCCTCCACTTT. Translating gives CASDESSYNSPLHF.

CDR3 loop: CASSYSGGANTEAFF. The DNA for the CDR3 is TGTGCCAGCAGTTACTCGGGGGGCGCGAACACTGAAGCTTTCTTT. The chain recombines TRBV6-5 with TRBJ1-1; D may be TRBD1 (6 bases). CDR3 length: 15 residues. The V gene lost 0 bases and the J gene lost 1 base, with 9 bases spanning the gap. Germline V lookup: CDR1 MNHEY, CDR2 SVGAGI.

On this clonotype: One end of the junction varies from germline; a read error may be responsible. The chain uses TRBV18 and TRBJ1-1, with 10 nucleotides matching TRBD1. Per the germline V gene, CDR1 is KGHSH and CDR2 is LQKENI. There are 15 residues in the CDR3. The CDR3 DNA follows: TGTGCCAGCTCAGGGACAGGGGACAGAAGAACTGAAGCTTGCTTT. This translates into CASSGTGDRRTEACF.

This clonotype was recorded many times. This chain joins TRBV11-2 and TRBJ1-3; D is perhaps TRBD1 (5 bases). The germline V gene has CDR1 SGHAT and CDR2 FQNNGV. This CDR3 is built from 13 residues. Trimming removed 5 bases at V and 8 bases at J, with 13 bases between. The CDR3 is CASSHAGRDTIYF. CDR3 in DNA: TGTGCCAGCAGCCATGCGGGGCGGGACACCATATATTTT.

The table lists this clonotype with many counts. The chain joins TRBV7-8 to TRBJ2-7; 7 bases are a match to TRBD2. V shed 2 bases and J 3 bases; nucleotides not matched to a gene: 4. The CDR3 covers 14 residues. CDR1 and CDR2 from the germline V gene are SGHVS and FQNEAQ. The chain's CDR3 is CASSLFGGYYEQYF. The CDR3, as DNA: TGTGCCAGCAGCTTATTCGGGGGGTACTACGAGCAGTACTTC. The full variable domain, with the rest looked up from reference TRBV7-8 and TRBJ2-7, is GAGVSQSPRYKVAKRGQDVALRCDPISGHVSLFWYQQALGQGPEFLTYFQNEAQLDKSGLPSDRFFAERPEGSVSTLKIQRTQQEDSAVYLCASSLFGGYYEQYFGPGTRLTVT.

This clonotype was counted at least ten times. The J gene is TRBJ1-2, the V gene TRBV4-1; D not resolved. The CDR3 length is 14 residues. The V end lost 0 bases, the J end lost 6 bases, and 11 bases lay between the germline ends. Germline-derived CDR1 and CDR2 are MGHRA and YSYEKL. The CDR3 spells CASSQEIFGDGYTF. CDR3 coding DNA: TGCGCCAGCAGCCAAGAAATTTTTGGGGATGGCTACACCTTC.

This clonotype has a count of ten or more. The chain has TRBV28 and TRBJ2-7; possibly TRBD2 for D (6 bases). Germline V gene data show CDR1 as MDHEN and CDR2 as SYDVKM. Trimming left V 3 bases short and J 3 bases short, with 18 bases between. The CDR3 spans 16 residues. The CDR3 loop is CASSFNPREILYEQYF. In DNA form, the CDR3 reads TGTGCCAGCAGTTTTAACCCGCGGGAAATACTCTACGAGCAGTACTTC.

The chain combines TRBV20-1 with TRBJ1-1; D is possibly TRBD1 (6 bases). This CDR3 region has 12 residues. V was shortened by 5 bases and J by 6 bases, with 13 bases between the two germline ends. Germline-derived CDR1 and CDR2 are DFQATT and SNEGSKA (reference sequence). The CDR3 coding sequence is TGCAGTGCTGGAGGGGGTAACCCTGAAGCTTTCTTT. Translation: CSAGGGNPEAFF.

The genes are TRBV20-1 and TRBJ1-2; tentatively, D is TRBD1 (5 bases). Trimming shortened V by 1 base and J by 1 base, and 13 bases separated the two germline ends. The CDR3 consists of 15 residues. In germline, CDR1 is DFQATT, CDR2 SNEGSKA (reference sequence). CDR3 nucleotide sequence: TGCAGTGCTAGAGCAGGGTACCTCGGTAACTATGGCTACACCTTC. Translated, it gives CSARAGYLGNYGYTF.

The chain couples TRBV18 to TRBJ2-2; D perhaps matches TRBD2 (6 bases). Trimming removed 0 bases at V and 5 bases at J, with 7 bases between. In germline, CDR1 is KGHSH, CDR2 LQKENI. The CDR3 has 14 amino acids. The CDR3: CASSPPAGTGELFF. The CDR3, as DNA: TGTGCCAGCTCACCACCTGCGGGAACCGGGGAGCTGTTTTTT.

This clonotype was detected many times. The V call is TRBV6-1, the J call TRBJ2-7, with 7 bases lining up with TRBD2. Per the germline V gene, CDR1 is MNHNS and CDR2 is SASEGT. This CDR3 has 13 amino acids. With V trimmed by 4 bases and J by 5 bases, 5 bases remained unmatched. CDR3 sequence (DNA): TGTGCCAGCAGTGGTGGGAGGGGTCACGAGCAGTACTTC. Translation: CASSGGRGHEQYF.

This clonotype showed up just a few times. It may be a read error: a sequence one base away is much more abundant. The CDR3 coding sequence is TGTGCCACCAGTGATAGACAGGGGGGTCCATCCGGGGAGCTGTGTTTT. It yields the protein CATSDRQGGPSGELCF. This chain joins TRBV24-1 and TRBJ2-2, with 9 positions matching TRBD1. Germline lookup yields CDR1 KGHDR and CDR2 SFDVKD. The CDR3 extends over 16 amino acids.

This clonotype was observed at least ten times. The J gene is TRBJ1-3, the V gene TRBV6-1; D remains ambiguous. The V and J ends lost 2 bases and 4 bases respectively, with 6 bases between them. This CDR3 has 13 residues. The germline V gene has CDR1 MNHNS and CDR2 SASEGT. The CDR3 DNA reads TGTGCCAGCAGTGAAATTCCCGGAAACACCATATATTTT. Translating it yields CASSEIPGNTIYF.

V is TRBV18 and J is TRBJ1-2, with 7 bases fitting TRBD1. The CDR3 length is 17 residues. Germline V gives CDR1 KGHSH, CDR2 LQKENI. V lost 6 bases to trimming and J lost 7 bases; unmatched junction nucleotides: 20. The CDR3 sequence: CASSPGPRAEGAAGYTF. For the CDR3, the DNA is TGTGCCAGCTCTCCCGGTCCAAGGGCCGAGGGGGCCGCTGGCTACACCTTC.